These T cell receptor beta chains were read from a single sample in a study of T cells in Graves' hyperthyroidism and ophthalmopathy. TCRdb re-derived calls from the multiplex PCR reads in MiXCR, one entry per CDR3 protein. The data contain hundreds of thousands of distinct CDR3 sequences, approximately 13% of them singletons. The sample comprised blood. These receptors all stem from a woman aged 30 to 39 with Graves' hyperthyroidism that later progressed to Graves' ophthalmopathy. Both conserved end residues are part of each CDR3. D genes are given only for firm matches. The listing skips clone size in some rows; elsewhere it reads once, few, many or a size class.

v_gene	d_gene	abundance	j_gene	CDR3aa	CDR3nt
TRBV24-1	TRBD1	many	TRBJ2-2	CATSDPGQGNTGELFF	TGTGCCACCAGTGATCCGGGACAGGGGAACACCGGGGAGCTGTTTTTT
TRBV7-9	TRBD2	few	TRBJ2-1	CASSLSRLAGRAVRNNEQFF	TGTGCCAGCAGCCTCTCAAGATTAGCCGGGAGGGCAGTTAGGAACAATGAGCAGTTCTTC
TRBV28	NA	many	TRBJ1-2	CASIEGGANYGYTF	TGTGCCAGCATCGAGGGGGGAGCTAACTATGGCTACACCTTC
TRBV7-3	NA	many	TRBJ2-1	CASSPFSSYEQFF	TGTGCCAGCAGCCCCTTTAGCTCGTATGAGCAGTTCTTC
TRBV7-9	NA	many	TRBJ2-2	CASSYTSGELFF	TGTGCCAGCAGCTACACCAGCGGGGAGCTGTTTTTT
TRBV5-1	NA	many	TRBJ1-1	CASSLGGQWNTEAFF	TGCGCCAGCAGCTTGGGCGGGCAATGGAACACTGAAGCTTTCTTT
TRBV5-8	NA	NA	TRBJ2-7	CASSNGGGSYEQYF	TGTGCCAGCAGCAACGGCGGAGGGTCCTACGAGCAGTACTTC
TRBV3-1	NA	many	TRBJ1-3	CASSQVSGAGNTIYF	TGTGCCAGCAGCCAAGTGTCCGGGGCTGGAAACACCATATATTTT
TRBV5-1	TRBD2	many	TRBJ2-7	CASSLETSGSGEQYF	TGCGCCAGCAGCTTGGAGACTAGCGGGAGCGGCGAGCAGTACTTC
TRBV9	TRBD2	NA	TRBJ2-2	CASSVVAGGQTGELFF	TGTGCCAGCAGCGTAGTAGCGGGAGGACAGACCGGGGAGCTGTTTTTT
TRBV29-1	NA	many	TRBJ1-2	CSVGGANYGYTF	TGCAGCGTTGGAGGGGCTAACTATGGCTACACCTTC
TRBV12-3/TRBV12-4	TRBD1	many	TRBJ2-2	CASSRRTGDTGELFF	TGTGCCAGCAGTAGGCGGACAGGGGACACCGGGGAGCTGTTTTTT
TRBV6-1	NA	many	TRBJ1-2	CASRLPGQLNYGYTF	TGTGCCAGCAGACTGCCGGGACAACTTAACTATGGCTACACCTTC
TRBV7-9	NA	many	TRBJ2-1	CASSLERGNEQFF	TGTGCCAGCAGCTTAGAGAGGGGAAATGAGCAGTTCTTC
TRBV20-1	TRBD2	few	TRBJ2-1	CSATTTSGSLNEQFF	TGCAGTGCTACCACGACTAGCGGGAGCTTAAATGAGCAGTTCTTC
TRBV3-1	NA	many	TRBJ1-2	CASSQVTSGYTF	TGTGCCAGCAGCCAAGTTACGTCGGGCTACACCTTC
TRBV3-1	TRBD2	NA	TRBJ2-1	CASSQALASGNLYNEQFF	TGTGCCAGCAGCCAAGCCCTCGCTAGCGGGAACTTGTACAATGAGCAGTTCTTC
TRBV27	NA	many	TRBJ1-2	CASSLSGVYYGYTF	TGTGCCAGCAGTTTATCGGGGGTGTACTATGGCTACACCTTC
TRBV11-3	NA	NA	TRBJ2-5	CASSPIAGGQETRYF	TGTGCCAGCAGCCCAATAGCCGGGGGCCAAGAGACCCGGTACTTC
TRBV5-4	TRBD2	NA	TRBJ2-1	CASRGSGSWGNEQFF	TGTGCCAGCAGGGGCAGCGGGAGTTGGGGCAATGAGCAGTTCTTC
TRBV19	NA	many	TRBJ2-3	CASSMGVSTDTQYF	TGTGCCAGTAGTATGGGAGTAAGCACAGATACGCAGTATTTT
TRBV7-9	TRBD2	NA	TRBJ2-3	CASSLEAGDTDTQYF	TGTGCCAGCAGCCTCGAGGCGGGGGACACAGATACGCAGTATTTT
TRBV29-1	NA	NA	TRBJ2-2	CSVVGAGKNTGELFF	TGCAGTGTCGTAGGGGCAGGGAAGAACACCGGGGAGCTGTTTTTT
TRBV7-9	NA	many	TRBJ2-7	CASSSFTSSYEQYF	TGTGCCAGCAGCTCCTTCACCAGCTCCTACGAGCAGTACTTC
TRBV2	NA	many	TRBJ2-3	CASRAQGGTDTQYF	TGTGCCAGCCGTGCACAGGGTGGGACAGATACGCAGTATTTT
TRBV6-1	NA	many	TRBJ1-2	CASSSGSLLYGYTF	TGTGCCAGCAGCTCAGGGTCCCTCCTCTATGGCTACACCTTC
TRBV3-1	NA	few	TRBJ1-1	CASSPRSGTEAFF	TGTGCCAGCAGCCCCCGCTCCGGGACTGAAGCTTTCTTT